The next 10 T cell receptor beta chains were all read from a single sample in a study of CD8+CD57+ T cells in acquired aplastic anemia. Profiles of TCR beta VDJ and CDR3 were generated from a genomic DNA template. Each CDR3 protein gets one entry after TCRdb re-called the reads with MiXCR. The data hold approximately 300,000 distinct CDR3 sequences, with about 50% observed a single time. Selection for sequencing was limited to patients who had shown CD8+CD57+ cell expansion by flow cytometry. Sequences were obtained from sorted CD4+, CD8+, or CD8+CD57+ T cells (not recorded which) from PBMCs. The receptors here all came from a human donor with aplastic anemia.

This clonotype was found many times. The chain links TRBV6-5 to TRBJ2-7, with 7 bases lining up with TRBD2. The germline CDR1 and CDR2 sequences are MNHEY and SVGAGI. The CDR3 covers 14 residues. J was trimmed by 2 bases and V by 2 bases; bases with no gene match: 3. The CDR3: CASSYSLAAYEQYF. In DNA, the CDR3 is TGTGCCAGCAGTTACAGCCTAGCGGCCTACGAGCAGTACTTC.

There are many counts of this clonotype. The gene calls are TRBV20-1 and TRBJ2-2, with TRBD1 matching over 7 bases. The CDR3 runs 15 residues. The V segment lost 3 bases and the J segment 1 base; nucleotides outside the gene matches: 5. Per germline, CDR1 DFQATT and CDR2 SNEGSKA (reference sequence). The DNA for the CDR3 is TGCAGTGCTAGTCGGGGACAGTGGAACACCGGGGAGCTGTTTTTT. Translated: CSASRGQWNTGELFF.

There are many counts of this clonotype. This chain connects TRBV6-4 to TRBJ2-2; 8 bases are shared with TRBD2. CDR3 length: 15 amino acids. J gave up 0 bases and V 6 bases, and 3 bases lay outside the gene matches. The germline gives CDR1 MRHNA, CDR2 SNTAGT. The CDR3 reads CASSRTSPNTGELFF. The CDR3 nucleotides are TGTGCCAGCAGCAGGACTAGCCCGAACACCGGGGAGCTGTTTTTT.

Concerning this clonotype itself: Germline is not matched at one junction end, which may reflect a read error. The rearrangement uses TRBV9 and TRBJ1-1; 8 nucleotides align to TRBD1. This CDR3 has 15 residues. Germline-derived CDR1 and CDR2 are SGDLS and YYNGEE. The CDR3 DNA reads TGCGCCAGCAGCTCGATGGGGACAGGGAACACTGAAGCTTTCTTT. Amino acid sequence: CASSSMGTGNTEAFF.

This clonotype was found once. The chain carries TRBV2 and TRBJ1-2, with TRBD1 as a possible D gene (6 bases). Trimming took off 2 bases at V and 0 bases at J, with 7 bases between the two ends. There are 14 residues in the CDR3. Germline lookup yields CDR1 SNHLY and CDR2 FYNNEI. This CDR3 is CASSENRANYGYTF. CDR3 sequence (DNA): TGTGCCAGCAGTGAAAACAGGGCTAACTATGGCTACACCTTC. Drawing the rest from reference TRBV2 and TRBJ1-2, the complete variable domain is EPEVTQTPSHQVTQMGQEVILRCVPISNHLYFYWYRQILGQKVEFLVSFYNNEISEKSEIFDDQFSVERPDGSNFTLKIRSTKLEDSAMYFCASSENRANYGYTFGSGTRLTVV.

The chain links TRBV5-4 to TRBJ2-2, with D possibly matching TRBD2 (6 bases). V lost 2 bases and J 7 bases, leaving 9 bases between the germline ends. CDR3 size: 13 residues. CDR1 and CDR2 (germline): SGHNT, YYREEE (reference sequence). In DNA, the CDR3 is TGTGCCAGCAGCTTCAGGGAGGTCGGGGAGCTGTTTTTT. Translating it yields CASSFREVGELFF. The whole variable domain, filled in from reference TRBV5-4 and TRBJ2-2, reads ETGVTQSPTHLIKTRGQQVTLRCSSQSGHNTVSWYQQALGQGPQFIFQYYREEENGRGNFPPRFSGLQFPNYSSELNVNALELDDSALYLCASSFREVGELFFGEGSRLTVL.

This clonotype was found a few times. The CDR3 coding sequence is TGTGCCAGCAGCCCCTCGGGGGGGGGCACTGAAGCTTTCTTT. Protein sequence: CASSPSGGGTEAFF. This chain connects TRBV7-9 to TRBJ1-1, with D possibly being TRBD1 (5 bases). V was shortened by 5 bases and J by 4 bases, with 14 bases between the two germline ends. Germline V gene data show CDR1 as SEHNR and CDR2 as FQNEAQ (reference sequence). CDR3 length: 14 amino acids.

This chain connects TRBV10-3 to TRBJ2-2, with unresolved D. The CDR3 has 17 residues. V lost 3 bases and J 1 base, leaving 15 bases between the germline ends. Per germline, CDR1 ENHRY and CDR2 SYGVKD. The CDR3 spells CAISDGRSLLNTGELFF. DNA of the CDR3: TGTGCCATCAGTGACGGCAGGTCCCTACTGAACACCGGGGAGCTGTTTTTT.

DNA of the CDR3: TGTGCCAGCAGCTCCGAATCGGAGCGGGGGGGATACAACGAGCAGTACTTC. This translates into CASSSESERGGYNEQYF. V usage is TRBV7-9 and J usage is TRBJ2-7, with 10 positions matching TRBD2. The trim removed 4 bases at V and 5 bases at J, leaving 14 bases unmatched. Germline V gene lookup returns CDR1 SEHNR and CDR2 FQNEAQ (reference sequence). The CDR3 runs to 17 residues.

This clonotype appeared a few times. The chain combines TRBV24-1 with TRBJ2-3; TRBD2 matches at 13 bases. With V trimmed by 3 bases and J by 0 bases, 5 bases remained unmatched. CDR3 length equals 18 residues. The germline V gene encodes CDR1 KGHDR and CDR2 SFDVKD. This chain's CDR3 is CATSDLTSGRTSTDTQYF. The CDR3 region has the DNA TGTGCCACCAGTGATCTGACTAGCGGGAGGACTAGCACAGATACGCAGTATTTT.